This T cell receptor (beta chain) was sequenced for a study of regulatory T cells in long-lasting Graves disease. About the study: Antithyroid drug intake by newly diagnosed Graves' patients had lasted under 3 months. Study-level findings and limits: Few sampled subjects may have lowered accuracy. Whereas new patients shared 966 public clonotypes, persistent patients shared more, at about 2,700.

The sample's time point: newly diagnosed GD, antithyroid drugs for less than 3 months. RNA isolated from PBMCs was used to make the TCR library. The TCR beta library used iRepertoire HTBI primers with Arm-PCR amplification of CDR3. A single record per CDR3 protein comes from TCRdb applying MiXCR to the multiplex PCR reads. The table has about 540,000 distinct CDR3 sequences, approximately 12% seen once. Germline CDR1 MNHEY, CDR2 SVGEGT. There are 14 residues in the CDR3. V was clipped by 5 bases and J by 15 bases, with 23 bases between them. In this sample, this clonotype turned up many times. The antigen remains unidentified. The same data also contributed to another study, on T cells in Graves' hyperthyroidism and ophthalmopathy.

Sequenced here: peripheral blood mononuclear cells (PBMCs), sampled at new diagnosis, from a patient treated with antithyroid drugs. The TCR comes from a man aged 30 to 45 with Graves disease. J is TRBJ2-4 and V is TRBV6-2 or TRBV6-3; no reliable D call. The chain's CDR3 is CASSEALTLAAGYF. DNA for the CDR3: TGTGCCAGCAGTGAAGCTTTGACCCTGGCAGCTGGGTACTTC.